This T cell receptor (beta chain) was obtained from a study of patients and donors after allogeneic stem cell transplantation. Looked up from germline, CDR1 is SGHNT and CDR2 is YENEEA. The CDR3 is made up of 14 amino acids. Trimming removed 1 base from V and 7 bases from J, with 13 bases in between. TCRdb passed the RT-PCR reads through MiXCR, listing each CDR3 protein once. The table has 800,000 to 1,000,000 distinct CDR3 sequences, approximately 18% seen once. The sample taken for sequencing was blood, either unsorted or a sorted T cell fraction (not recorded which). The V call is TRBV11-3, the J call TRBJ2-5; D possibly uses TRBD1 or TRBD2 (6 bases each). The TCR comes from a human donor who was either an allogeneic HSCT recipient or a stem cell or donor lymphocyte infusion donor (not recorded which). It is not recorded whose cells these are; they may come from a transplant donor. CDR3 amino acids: CASSLANRDWTQYF. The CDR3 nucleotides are TGTGCCAGCAGCTTAGCGAACAGGGACTGGACCCAGTACTTC. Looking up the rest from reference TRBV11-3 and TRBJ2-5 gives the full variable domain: EAGVVQSPRYKIIEKKQPVAFWCNPISGHNTLYWYLQNLGQGPELLIRYENEEAVDDSQLPKDRFSAERLKGVDSTLKIQPAELGDSAVYLCASSLANRDWTQYFGPGTRLLVL.